The 2 T cell receptor beta chains below come from one sample, sequenced in a study of blood T cell repertoires in COVID-19 (dated by TCRdb to between 2020 and 2021). The library was generated by the immunoSEQ multiplex PCR assay. TCRdb carries this immuneACCESS record with in-frame sequences only. Its versions omit some clonotypes, under half of them owing to an unresolved V gene in the studies checked, with the rest unexplained. In this sample the table shows some 62,000 clones, 80% to 90% of which occur a single time. The ten most abundant clones make up 4.5% to 5% of the sample. Source material: peripheral blood. The receptors come from a human donor in a cohort sampled during active COVID-19.

This clone was detected only a few times. The chain uses TRBV19 and TRBJ1-5; no definite D call. V was clipped by 2 bases and J by 1 base, with 6 bases between them. The CDR3 is made up of 14 amino acids. Germline loops: CDR1 LNHDA, CDR2 SQIVND (reference sequence). CDR3 nucleotide sequence: TGTGCCAGTAGTATACGGGTAAGCAATCAGCCCCAGCATTTT. Protein sequence: CASSIRVSNQPQHF.

This chain links TRBV5-6 with TRBJ2-4; D might be TRBD2 (5 bases). Trimming shortened V by 0 bases and J by 0 bases, and 10 bases separated the two germline ends. This CDR3 comprises 16 residues. Germline V CDR1 and CDR2: SGHDT, YYEEEE. The CDR3 region is CASSLATGLAKNIQYF. Here the CDR3 DNA reads TGTGCCAGCAGCTTGGCGACGGGGTTAGCCAAAAACATTCAGTACTTC.